The subject of this entry is one T cell receptor (beta chain). Authors' data handling: How many nucleated cells were present was estimated from reference gene primer amplification. Data came from immunoSEQ multiplex PCR; TCRdb stores just in-frame clones and leaves some out. V, J and clone size are those of that table, while D and trimming were read from the DNA. Among around 54,000 clones listed, 75% to 95% were seen once. The data are from a study of blood T cell repertoires in COVID-19. Study in general: Samples representing acute and convalescent COVID-19 were sourced from the United States, Italy and Spain.

V lost 4 bases, J lost 4 bases, and 6 bases stayed unmatched. Germline-derived CDR1 and CDR2 are LNHNV and YYDKDF (reference sequence). This CDR3 has 14 residues. This chain connects TRBV15 to TRBJ1-2; the match to TRBD1 covers 7 bases. The source material was peripheral blood. The sequence was obtained from a woman aged 40 to 50 with active COVID-19. The CDR3 DNA reads TGTGCCACCAGCACAAGGACAGGAATCTATGGCTACACCTTC. This codes for CATSTRTGIYGYTF.